A selection of T cell receptor beta chains follows, all from one sample in a study of cytomegalovirus exposure and HLA in healthy donors. Clones were read by immunoSEQ multiplex PCR, and TCRdb kept only the in-frame ones, dropping some. Of over 30,000 clones listed, less than 70% are singletons. The specimen was PBMCs. The receptor set was obtained from a man in his fifties in good health and CMV-seropositive. Each CDR3 is given without its conserved first and last residue. The order of the fields is J gene, V gene, D gene, CDR3 protein. A D gene is named only where the DNA matches it firmly.

j_gene: TRBJ2-7
v_gene: TRBV29-1
d_gene: TRBD2
CDR3aa: SVQGLAGGPLHEQY

j_gene: TRBJ2-1
v_gene: TRBV28
d_gene: TRBD1
CDR3aa: ASSRDRGYNEQF

j_gene: TRBJ2-5
v_gene: TRBV10-3
d_gene: TRBD1
CDR3aa: AISRTGYETQY

j_gene: TRBJ1-2
v_gene: TRBV7-9
d_gene: -
CDR3aa: ASSSRDMDYGYT

j_gene: TRBJ1-6
v_gene: TRBV4-2
d_gene: -
CDR3aa: ASSQDPSSYNSPLH

j_gene: TRBJ2-5
v_gene: TRBV15
d_gene: TRBD1
CDR3aa: ATSRQTGAGETQY

j_gene: TRBJ2-7
v_gene: TRBV5-1
d_gene: -
CDR3aa: ASSLGGHRGEQY

j_gene: TRBJ2-7
v_gene: TRBV6-5
d_gene: TRBD1
CDR3aa: ASSLTGGSYEQY

j_gene: TRBJ2-1
v_gene: TRBV9
d_gene: -
CDR3aa: ASSKRRGSSYNEQF

j_gene: TRBJ2-2
v_gene: TRBV6-5
d_gene: TRBD1
CDR3aa: ASRNRDRGAGELF

j_gene: TRBJ2-7
v_gene: TRBV28
d_gene: -
CDR3aa: ASSSGWIDEQY

j_gene: TRBJ2-5
v_gene: TRBV2
d_gene: TRBD1
CDR3aa: ASSKRTGFGETQY

j_gene: TRBJ2-3
v_gene: TRBV6-5
d_gene: -
CDR3aa: ASSQTRGQDTQY

j_gene: TRBJ2-5
v_gene: TRBV4-2
d_gene: TRBD2
CDR3aa: ASSQAGTSGKETQY

j_gene: TRBJ2-4
v_gene: TRBV9
d_gene: TRBD2
CDR3aa: ASSVGAGGPVGNIQY

j_gene: TRBJ2-5
v_gene: TRBV28
d_gene: -
CDR3aa: ASSLMKSQETQY

j_gene: TRBJ2-5
v_gene: TRBV10-3
d_gene: -
CDR3aa: AISVGGGQETQY

j_gene: TRBJ2-7
v_gene: TRBV5-8
d_gene: TRBD1
CDR3aa: ASSLVGTGDYEQY

j_gene: TRBJ1-5
v_gene: TRBV2
d_gene: -
CDR3aa: ASSEAQGYSNQPQH

j_gene: TRBJ2-5
v_gene: TRBV7-8
d_gene: TRBD1
CDR3aa: ASSFGQGASETQY

j_gene: TRBJ1-5
v_gene: TRBV9
d_gene: TRBD1
CDR3aa: ASSHGQGDQPQH

j_gene: TRBJ2-2
v_gene: TRBV5-4
d_gene: -
CDR3aa: ASSLGLENTGELF

j_gene: TRBJ2-7
v_gene: TRBV7-9
d_gene: TRBD1
CDR3aa: ASSLEWGTGYEQY

j_gene: TRBJ2-1
v_gene: TRBV7-8
d_gene: TRBD2
CDR3aa: ASSLTSGTYNEQF

j_gene: TRBJ2-7
v_gene: TRBV5-1
d_gene: -
CDR3aa: ASSLTETYEQY

j_gene: TRBJ1-2
v_gene: TRBV5-1
d_gene: -
CDR3aa: ASSLSGNDGYT

j_gene: TRBJ1-2
v_gene: TRBV6-5
d_gene: -
CDR3aa: ASSYMEGYGYT

j_gene: TRBJ1-1
v_gene: TRBV5-4
d_gene: -
CDR3aa: ASSTPRSSEAF

j_gene: TRBJ2-1
v_gene: TRBV7-2
d_gene: -
CDR3aa: ASSLSSGQYNEQF

j_gene: TRBJ1-3
v_gene: TRBV30
d_gene: -
CDR3aa: ARSVLRTIY

j_gene: TRBJ2-7
v_gene: TRBV5-1
d_gene: -
CDR3aa: ASSFDISYEQY

j_gene: TRBJ1-1
v_gene: TRBV7-9
d_gene: -
CDR3aa: ASSFPLGSEAF

j_gene: TRBJ2-7
v_gene: TRBV5-1
d_gene: -
CDR3aa: ASSKAGEQY

j_gene: TRBJ2-5
v_gene: TRBV6-5
d_gene: TRBD1
CDR3aa: ASSYAGTGGKTQY

j_gene: TRBJ2-5
v_gene: TRBV6-1
d_gene: TRBD2
CDR3aa: ASSDTGTSGQETQY

j_gene: TRBJ2-5
v_gene: TRBV15
d_gene: -
CDR3aa: ATSNPAAGETQY

j_gene: TRBJ1-4
v_gene: TRBV6-5
d_gene: TRBD1
CDR3aa: ASSYWTGRREKLF

j_gene: TRBJ2-3
v_gene: TRBV7-9
d_gene: TRBD2
CDR3aa: AMTSGVTDTQY

j_gene: TRBJ2-2
v_gene: TRBV4-1
d_gene: TRBD1
CDR3aa: ASSQEDRGGRELF

j_gene: TRBJ1-1
v_gene: TRBV5-1
d_gene: -
CDR3aa: ASSLGGAGTEAF

j_gene: TRBJ2-7
v_gene: TRBV30
d_gene: TRBD1
CDR3aa: AWRQGLSSYEQY

j_gene: TRBJ1-6
v_gene: TRBV30
d_gene: TRBD1
CDR3aa: AWSGDRENSPLH

j_gene: TRBJ1-1
v_gene: TRBV28
d_gene: TRBD1
CDR3aa: ASRATGGTEAF

j_gene: TRBJ1-2
v_gene: TRBV5-3
d_gene: -
CDR3aa: ARKGRGGYT

j_gene: TRBJ2-5
v_gene: TRBV7-9
d_gene: -
CDR3aa: ASSSDSRQETQY

j_gene: TRBJ1-4
v_gene: TRBV7-6
d_gene: -
CDR3aa: ASSSRQDATNEKLF

j_gene: TRBJ2-1
v_gene: TRBV9
d_gene: -
CDR3aa: ASSVVEGLPYNEQF

j_gene: TRBJ2-1
v_gene: TRBV29-1
d_gene: TRBD2
CDR3aa: SVDDGGAREQF

j_gene: TRBJ2-7
v_gene: TRBV7-8
d_gene: TRBD2
CDR3aa: ASSLRASGGTYEQY

j_gene: TRBJ2-1
v_gene: TRBV29-1
d_gene: -
CDR3aa: SVEAPSSYNEQF

j_gene: TRBJ2-5
v_gene: TRBV5-4
d_gene: TRBD2
CDR3aa: ASRGGSLETQY

j_gene: TRBJ2-5
v_gene: TRBV7-9
d_gene: -
CDR3aa: ASSLSGFSATQY

j_gene: TRBJ2-7
v_gene: TRBV2
d_gene: TRBD1
CDR3aa: ASKGQDYEQY

j_gene: TRBJ1-2
v_gene: TRBV7-9
d_gene: TRBD1
CDR3aa: ASSPLTGGSYGYT

j_gene: TRBJ1-1
v_gene: TRBV30
d_gene: TRBD1
CDR3aa: AWNTDRENEAF

j_gene: TRBJ1-4
v_gene: TRBV2
d_gene: TRBD1
CDR3aa: ASLGTGQGEKLF

j_gene: TRBJ2-5
v_gene: TRBV29-1
d_gene: -
CDR3aa: SVLVAEKETQY

j_gene: TRBJ1-1
v_gene: TRBV6-5
d_gene: -
CDR3aa: ASSYVFNTEAF